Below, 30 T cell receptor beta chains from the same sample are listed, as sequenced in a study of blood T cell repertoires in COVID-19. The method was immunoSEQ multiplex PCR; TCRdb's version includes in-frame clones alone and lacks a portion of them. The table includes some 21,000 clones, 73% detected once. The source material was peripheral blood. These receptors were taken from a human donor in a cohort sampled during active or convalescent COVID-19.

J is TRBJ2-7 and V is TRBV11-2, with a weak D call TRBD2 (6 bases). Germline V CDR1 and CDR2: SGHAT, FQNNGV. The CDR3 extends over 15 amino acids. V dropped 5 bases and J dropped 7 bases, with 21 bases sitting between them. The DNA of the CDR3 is TGTGCCAGCAGCCTCGCACCCTCTAGCGAACGGGAGCAGTACTTC. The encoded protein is CASSLAPSSEREQYF. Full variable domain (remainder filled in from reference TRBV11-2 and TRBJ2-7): EAGVAQSPRYKIIEKRQSVAFWCNPISGHATLYWYQQILGQGPKLLIQFQNNGVVDDSQLPKDRFSAERLKGVDSTLKIQPAKLEDSAVYLCASSLAPSSEREQYFGPGTRLTVT.

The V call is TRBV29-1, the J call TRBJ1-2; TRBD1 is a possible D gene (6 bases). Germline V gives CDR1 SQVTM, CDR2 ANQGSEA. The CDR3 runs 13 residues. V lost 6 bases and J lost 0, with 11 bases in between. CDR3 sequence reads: CSVRTAANYGYTF. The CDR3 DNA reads TGCAGCGTCCGGACAGCTGCTAACTATGGCTACACCTTC.

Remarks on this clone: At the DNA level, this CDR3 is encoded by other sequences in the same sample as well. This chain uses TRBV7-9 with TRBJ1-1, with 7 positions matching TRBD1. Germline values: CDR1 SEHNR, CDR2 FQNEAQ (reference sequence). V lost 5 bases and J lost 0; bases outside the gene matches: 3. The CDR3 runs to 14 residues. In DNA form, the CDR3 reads TGTGCCAGCAGCCGGGGACAGATGAACACTGAAGCTTTCTTT. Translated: CASSRGQMNTEAFF.

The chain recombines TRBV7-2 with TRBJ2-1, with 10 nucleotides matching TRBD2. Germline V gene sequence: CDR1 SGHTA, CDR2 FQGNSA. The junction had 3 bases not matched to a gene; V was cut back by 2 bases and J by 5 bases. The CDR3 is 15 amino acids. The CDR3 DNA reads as TGTGCCAGCAGCTTAACTAGCGGGACCCACAATGAGCAGTTCTTC. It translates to CASSLTSGTHNEQFF.

CDR3 region: CASSDTSGSYADTQYF. Here the CDR3 DNA reads TGTGCCAGCAGTGACACAAGCGGGAGTTACGCAGATACGCAGTATTTT. The rearrangement links TRBV25-1 to TRBJ2-3, with TRBD2 matching over 8 bases. Germline V gene data show CDR1 as MGHDK and CDR2 as SYGVNS. V lost 3 bases to trimming and J lost 4 bases; unmatched junction nucleotides: 9. The CDR3 is 16 residues long.

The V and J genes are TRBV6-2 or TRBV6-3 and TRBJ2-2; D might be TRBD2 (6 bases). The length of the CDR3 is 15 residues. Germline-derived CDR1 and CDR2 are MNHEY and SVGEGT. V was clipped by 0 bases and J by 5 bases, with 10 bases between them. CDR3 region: CASSYSTGTTGELFF. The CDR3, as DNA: TGTGCCAGCAGTTACTCGACTGGGACTACCGGGGAGCTGTTTTTT.

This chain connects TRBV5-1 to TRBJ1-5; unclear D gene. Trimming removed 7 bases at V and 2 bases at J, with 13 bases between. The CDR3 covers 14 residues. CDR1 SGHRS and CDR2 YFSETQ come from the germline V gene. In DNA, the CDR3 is TGCGCCAGCTTAGCACCGAAGGGCAATCAGCCCCAGCATTTT. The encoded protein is CASLAPKGNQPQHF.

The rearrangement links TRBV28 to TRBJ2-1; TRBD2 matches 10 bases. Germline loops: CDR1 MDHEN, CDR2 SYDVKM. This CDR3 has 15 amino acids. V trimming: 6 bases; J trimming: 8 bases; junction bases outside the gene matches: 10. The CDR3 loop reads CASSPLAGKMHEQFF. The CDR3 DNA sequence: TGTGCCAGCAGCCCACTAGCGGGAAAGATGCATGAGCAGTTCTTC.

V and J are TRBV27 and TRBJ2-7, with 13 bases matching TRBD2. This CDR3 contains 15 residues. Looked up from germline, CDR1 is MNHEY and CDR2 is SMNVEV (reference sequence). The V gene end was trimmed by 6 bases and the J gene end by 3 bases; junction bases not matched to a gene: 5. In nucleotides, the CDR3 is TGTGCCAGCAGATTACTAGCGGGGGGGCTCTACGAGCAGTACGTC. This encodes CASRLLAGGLYEQYV.

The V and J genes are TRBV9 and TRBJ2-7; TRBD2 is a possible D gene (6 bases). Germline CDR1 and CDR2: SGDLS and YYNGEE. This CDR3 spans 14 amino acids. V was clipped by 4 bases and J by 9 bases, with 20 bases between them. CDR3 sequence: CASSPGGRGNLQYF. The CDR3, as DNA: TGTGCCAGCAGCCCCGGTGGGCGGGGAAATTTGCAGTACTTC.

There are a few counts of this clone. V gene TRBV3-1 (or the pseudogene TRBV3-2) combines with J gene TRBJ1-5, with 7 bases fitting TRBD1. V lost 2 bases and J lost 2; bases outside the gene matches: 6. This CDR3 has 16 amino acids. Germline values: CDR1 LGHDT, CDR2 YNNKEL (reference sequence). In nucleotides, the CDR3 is TGTGCCAGCAGCCAAAGGGGCGGACAGGGCAATCAGCCCCAGCATTTT. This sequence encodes CASSQRGGQGNQPQHF.

The DNA for the CDR3 is TGCGCCAGCAGCCAAGGCCACGGACAGAACGCCTACGAGCAGTACTTC. Translating it yields CASSQGHGQNAYEQYF. The rearrangement joins TRBV4-1 to TRBJ2-7; D perhaps matches TRBD1 (6 bases). Looked up from germline, CDR1 is MGHRA and CDR2 is YSYEKL. The CDR3 extends over 16 amino acids. The ends were cut back, 1 base at V and 2 bases at J, with 15 bases in the middle.

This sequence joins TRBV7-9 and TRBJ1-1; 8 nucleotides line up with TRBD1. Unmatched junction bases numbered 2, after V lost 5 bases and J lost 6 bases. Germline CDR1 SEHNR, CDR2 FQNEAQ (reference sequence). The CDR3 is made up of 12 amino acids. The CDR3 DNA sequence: TGTGCCAGCAGCCTGGACAGGGCTGAAGCTTTCTTT. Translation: CASSLDRAEAFF.

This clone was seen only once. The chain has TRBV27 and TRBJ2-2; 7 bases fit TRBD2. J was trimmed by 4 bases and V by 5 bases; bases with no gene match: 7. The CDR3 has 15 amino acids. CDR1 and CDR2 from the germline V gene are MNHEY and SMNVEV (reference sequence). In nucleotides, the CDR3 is TGTGCCAGCAGTCTACTCGCGGGGGTCACCGGGGAGCTGTTTTTT. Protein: CASSLLAGVTGELFF.

The CDR3: CASSPKPGLGGLYEQYF. DNA for the CDR3: TGTGCCAGCAGCCCAAAACCGGGACTAGGGGGACTCTACGAGCAGTACTTC. This sequence joins TRBV6-2 or TRBV6-3 and TRBJ2-7; the match to TRBD2 covers 8 bases. Trimming took 6 bases from V and 3 from J; bases not matched to a gene: 16. The CDR3 has 17 residues. The V gene's germline CDR1 is MNHEY and CDR2 SVGEGT.

The CDR3 DNA follows: TGCGCCAGCAGCTTTACAGGGGGCAAGGCTATTGAAGCTTTCTTT. The encoded protein is CASSFTGGKAIEAFF. V gene TRBV5-1 combines with J gene TRBJ1-1, with 9 nucleotides matching TRBD1. The germline CDR1 and CDR2 sequences are SGHRS and YFSETQ. V lost 2 bases to trimming and J lost 7 bases; unmatched junction nucleotides: 9. The CDR3 runs 15 residues.

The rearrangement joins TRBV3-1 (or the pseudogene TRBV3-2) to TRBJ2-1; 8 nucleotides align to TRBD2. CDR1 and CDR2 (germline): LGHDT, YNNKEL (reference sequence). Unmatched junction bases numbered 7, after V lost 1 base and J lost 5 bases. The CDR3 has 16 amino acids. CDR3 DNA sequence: TGTGCCAGCAGCCAAGTAAGCGGGAGTAGTGACAATGAGCAGTTCTTC. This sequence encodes CASSQVSGSSDNEQFF.

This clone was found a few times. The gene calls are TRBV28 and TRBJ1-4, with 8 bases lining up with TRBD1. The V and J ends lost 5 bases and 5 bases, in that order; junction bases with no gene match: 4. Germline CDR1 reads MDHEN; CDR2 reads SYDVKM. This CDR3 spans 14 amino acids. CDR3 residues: CASSLRGLNEKLFF. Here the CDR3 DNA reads TGTGCCAGCAGTCTCAGGGGGCTGAATGAAAAACTGTTTTTT.

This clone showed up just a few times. The CDR3 sequence: CASFRLAGGLQETQYF. DNA for the CDR3: TGTGCCAGCTTCAGACTAGCGGGGGGGCTCCAAGAGACCCAGTACTTC. The chain recombines TRBV7-2 with TRBJ2-5; TRBD2 aligns across 14 bases. The CDR3 runs 16 residues. Looked up from germline, CDR1 is SGHTA and CDR2 is FQGNSA. Germline trimming cut 8 bases from V and 1 base from J; bases unmatched to any gene: 6.

In nucleotides, the CDR3 is TGTGCCAGCAGCCCCCGAAGCGGGAGTTACTCCGAGCAGTACTTC. Protein product: CASSPRSGSYSEQYF. The gene calls are TRBV3-1 (or the pseudogene TRBV3-2) and TRBJ2-7, with 8 nucleotides matching TRBD2. With V trimmed by 4 bases and J by 6 bases, 11 bases remained unmatched. Germline V gives CDR1 LGHDT, CDR2 YNNKEL (reference sequence). The CDR3 is 15 residues long.

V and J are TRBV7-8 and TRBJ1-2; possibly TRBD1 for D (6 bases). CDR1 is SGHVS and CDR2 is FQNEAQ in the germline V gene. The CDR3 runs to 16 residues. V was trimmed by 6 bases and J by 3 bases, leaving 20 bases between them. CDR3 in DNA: TGTGCCAGCAGTCCCAATCACAACCCAGGGGACTATGGCTACACCTTC. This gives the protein CASSPNHNPGDYGYTF. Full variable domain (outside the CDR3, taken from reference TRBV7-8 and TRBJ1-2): GAGVSQSPRYKVAKRGQDVALRCDPISGHVSLFWYQQALGQGPEFLTYFQNEAQLDKSGLPSDRFFAERPEGSVSTLKIQRTQQEDSAVYLCASSPNHNPGDYGYTFGSGTRLTVV.

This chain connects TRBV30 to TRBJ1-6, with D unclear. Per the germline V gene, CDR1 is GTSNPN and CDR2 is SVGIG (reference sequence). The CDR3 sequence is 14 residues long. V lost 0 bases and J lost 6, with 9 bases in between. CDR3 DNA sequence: TGTGCCTGGAGTGTAGGAACAGTTAATTCACCCCTCCACTTT. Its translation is CAWSVGTVNSPLHF.

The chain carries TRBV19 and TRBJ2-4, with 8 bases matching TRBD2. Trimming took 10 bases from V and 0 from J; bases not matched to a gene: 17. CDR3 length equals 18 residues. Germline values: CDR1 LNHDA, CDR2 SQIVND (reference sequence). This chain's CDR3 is CATQRQGTRRAAKNIQYF. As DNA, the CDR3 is TGTGCCACCCAGCGGCAGGGGACTAGGAGGGCAGCCAAAAACATTCAGTACTTC.

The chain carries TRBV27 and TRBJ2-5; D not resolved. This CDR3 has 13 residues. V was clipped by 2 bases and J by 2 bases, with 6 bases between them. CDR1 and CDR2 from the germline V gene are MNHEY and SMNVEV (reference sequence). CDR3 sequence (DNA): TGTGCCAGCAGTTTAGCGACTCAAGAGACCCAGTACTTC. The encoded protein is CASSLATQETQYF.

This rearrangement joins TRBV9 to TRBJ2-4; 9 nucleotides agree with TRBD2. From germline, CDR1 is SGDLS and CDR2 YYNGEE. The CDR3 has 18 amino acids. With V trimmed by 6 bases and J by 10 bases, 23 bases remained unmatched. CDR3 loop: CASILRIAGASIPKIQYF. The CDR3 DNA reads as TGTGCCAGCATCCTAAGGATAGCGGGAGCCTCCATCCCAAAGATTCAGTACTTC.

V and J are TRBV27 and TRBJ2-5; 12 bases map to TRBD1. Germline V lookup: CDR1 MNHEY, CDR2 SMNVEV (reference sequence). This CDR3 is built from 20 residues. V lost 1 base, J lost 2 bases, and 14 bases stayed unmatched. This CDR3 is CASSLWGQGALWGVQETQYF. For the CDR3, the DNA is TGTGCCAGCAGTTTATGGGGACAGGGGGCGCTCTGGGGTGTACAAGAGACCCAGTACTTC.

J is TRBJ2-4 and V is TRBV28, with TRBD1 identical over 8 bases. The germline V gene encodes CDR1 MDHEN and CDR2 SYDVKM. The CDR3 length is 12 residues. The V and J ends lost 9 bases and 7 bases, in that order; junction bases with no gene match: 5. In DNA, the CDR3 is TGTGCCAGTACAGGGGGTGCGAACATTCAGTACTTC. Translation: CASTGGANIQYF.

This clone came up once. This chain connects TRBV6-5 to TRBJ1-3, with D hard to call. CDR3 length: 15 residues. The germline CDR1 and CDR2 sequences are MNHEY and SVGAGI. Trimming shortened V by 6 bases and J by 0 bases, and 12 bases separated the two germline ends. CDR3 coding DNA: TGTGCCAGCAGCCTACAGCCGTCCTCTGGAAACACCATATATTTT. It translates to CASSLQPSSGNTIYF.

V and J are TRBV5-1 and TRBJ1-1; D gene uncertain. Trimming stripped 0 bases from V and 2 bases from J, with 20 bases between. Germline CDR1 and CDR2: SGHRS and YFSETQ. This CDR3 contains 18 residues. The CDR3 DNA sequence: TGCGCCAGCAGCTTGGCCGGGGAACGAGGGCTTCGAAACACTGAAGCTTTCTTT. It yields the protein CASSLAGERGLRNTEAFF.

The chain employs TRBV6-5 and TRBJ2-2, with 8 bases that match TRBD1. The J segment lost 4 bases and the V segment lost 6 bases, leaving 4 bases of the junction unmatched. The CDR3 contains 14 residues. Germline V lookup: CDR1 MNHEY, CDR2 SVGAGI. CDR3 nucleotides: TGTGCCAGCAGCACAGGGGGACGCACCGGGGAGCTGTTTTTT. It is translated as CASSTGGRTGELFF.